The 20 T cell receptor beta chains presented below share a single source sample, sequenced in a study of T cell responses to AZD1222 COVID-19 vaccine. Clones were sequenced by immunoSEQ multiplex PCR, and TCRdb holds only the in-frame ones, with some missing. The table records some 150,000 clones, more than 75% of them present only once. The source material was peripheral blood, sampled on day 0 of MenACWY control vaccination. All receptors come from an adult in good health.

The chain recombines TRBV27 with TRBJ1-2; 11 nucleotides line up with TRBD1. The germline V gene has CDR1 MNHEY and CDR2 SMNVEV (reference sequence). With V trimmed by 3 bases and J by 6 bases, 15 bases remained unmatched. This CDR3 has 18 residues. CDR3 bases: TGTGCCAGCAGTTTCACCTTGGGGACAGGGGGTATTCAGAATGGCTACACCTTC. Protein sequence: CASSFTLGTGGIQNGYTF.

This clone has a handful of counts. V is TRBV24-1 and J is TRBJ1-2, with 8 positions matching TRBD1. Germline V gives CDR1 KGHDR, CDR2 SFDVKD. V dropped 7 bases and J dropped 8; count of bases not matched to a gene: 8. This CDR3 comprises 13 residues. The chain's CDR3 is CATRTGTGEGYTF. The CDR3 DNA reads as TGTGCCACCAGGACGGGGACAGGCGAAGGCTACACCTTC.

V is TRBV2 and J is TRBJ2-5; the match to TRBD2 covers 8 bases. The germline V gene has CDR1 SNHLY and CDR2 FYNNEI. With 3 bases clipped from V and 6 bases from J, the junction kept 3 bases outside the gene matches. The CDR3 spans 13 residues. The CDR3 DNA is TGTGCCAGCAGTGAGAGCGGGGGAAAGACCCAGTACTTC. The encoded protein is CASSESGGKTQYF.

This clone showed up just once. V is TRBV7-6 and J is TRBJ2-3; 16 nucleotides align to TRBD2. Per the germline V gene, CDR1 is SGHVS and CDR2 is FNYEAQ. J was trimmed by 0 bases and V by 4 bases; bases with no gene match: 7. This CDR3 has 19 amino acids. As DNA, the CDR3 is TGTGCCAGCAGCTATTCGGGACTAGCGGGGGGGCCTAGCACAGATACGCAGTATTTT. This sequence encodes CASSYSGLAGGPSTDTQYF.

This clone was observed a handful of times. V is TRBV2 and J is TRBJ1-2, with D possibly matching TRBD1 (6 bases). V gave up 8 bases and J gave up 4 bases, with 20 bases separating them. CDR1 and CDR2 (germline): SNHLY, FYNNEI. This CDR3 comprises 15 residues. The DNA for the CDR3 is TGTGCCAGCCATGCGGGGACAACTTCGCTCTATGGCTACACCTTC. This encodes CASHAGTTSLYGYTF. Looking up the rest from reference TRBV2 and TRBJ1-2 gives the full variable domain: EPEVTQTPSHQVTQMGQEVILRCVPISNHLYFYWYRQILGQKVEFLVSFYNNEISEKSEIFDDQFSVERPDGSNFTLKIRSTKLEDSAMYFCASHAGTTSLYGYTFGSGTRLTVV.

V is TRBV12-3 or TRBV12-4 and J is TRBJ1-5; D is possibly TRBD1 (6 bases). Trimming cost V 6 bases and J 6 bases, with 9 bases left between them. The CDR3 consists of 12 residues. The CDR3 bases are TGTGCCAGCAGGGTAGGGGGTCAGCCCCAGCATTTT. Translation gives CASRVGGQPQHF.

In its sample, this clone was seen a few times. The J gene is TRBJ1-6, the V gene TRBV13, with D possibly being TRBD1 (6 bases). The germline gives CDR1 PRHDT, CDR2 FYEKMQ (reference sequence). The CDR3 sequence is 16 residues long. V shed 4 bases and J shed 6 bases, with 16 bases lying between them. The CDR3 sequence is CASSSQDRRVNSPLHF. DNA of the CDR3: TGTGCCAGCAGCTCCCAGGACAGACGAGTTAATTCACCCCTCCACTTT.

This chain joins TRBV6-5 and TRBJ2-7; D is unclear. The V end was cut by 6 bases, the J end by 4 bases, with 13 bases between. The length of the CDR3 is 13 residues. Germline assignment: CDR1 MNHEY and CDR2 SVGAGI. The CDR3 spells CASRTSDFYEQYV. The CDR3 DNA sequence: TGTGCCAGCAGGACATCCGACTTTTACGAGCAGTACGTC.

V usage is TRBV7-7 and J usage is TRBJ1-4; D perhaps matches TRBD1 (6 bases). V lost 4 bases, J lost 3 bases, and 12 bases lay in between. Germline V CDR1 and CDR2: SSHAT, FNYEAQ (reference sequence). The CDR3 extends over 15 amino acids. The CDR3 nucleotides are TGTGCCAGCAGCTCCCGGACAGACGCTAATGAAAAACTGTTTTTT. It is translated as CASSSRTDANEKLFF. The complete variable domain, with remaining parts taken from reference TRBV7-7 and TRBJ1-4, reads GAGVSQSPRYKVTKRGQDVTLRCDPISSHATLYWYQQALGQGPEFLTYFNYEAQPDKSGLPSDRFSAERPEGSISTLTIQRTEQRDSAMYRCASSSRTDANEKLFFGSGTQLSVL.

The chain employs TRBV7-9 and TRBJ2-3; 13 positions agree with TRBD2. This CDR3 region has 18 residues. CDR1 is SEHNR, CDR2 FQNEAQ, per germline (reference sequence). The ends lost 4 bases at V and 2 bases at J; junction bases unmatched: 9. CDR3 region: CASSSPLGLAGPTDTQYF. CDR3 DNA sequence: TGTGCCAGCAGCTCTCCCTTGGGACTAGCGGGGCCCACAGATACGCAGTATTTT.

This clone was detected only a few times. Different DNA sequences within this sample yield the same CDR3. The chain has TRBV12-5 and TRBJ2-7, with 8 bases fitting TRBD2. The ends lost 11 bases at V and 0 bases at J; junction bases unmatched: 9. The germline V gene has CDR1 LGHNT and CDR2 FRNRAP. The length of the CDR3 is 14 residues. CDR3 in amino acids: CASGGGLRSYEQYF. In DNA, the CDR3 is TGTGCTTCCGGGGGGGGTCTTCGCTCCTACGAGCAGTACTTC.

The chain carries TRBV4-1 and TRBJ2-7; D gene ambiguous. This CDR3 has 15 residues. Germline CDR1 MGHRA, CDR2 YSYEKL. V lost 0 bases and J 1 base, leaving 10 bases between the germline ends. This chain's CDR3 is CASSQELTVSYEQYF. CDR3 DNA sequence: TGCGCCAGCAGCCAAGAGCTTACGGTTTCCTACGAGCAGTACTTC.

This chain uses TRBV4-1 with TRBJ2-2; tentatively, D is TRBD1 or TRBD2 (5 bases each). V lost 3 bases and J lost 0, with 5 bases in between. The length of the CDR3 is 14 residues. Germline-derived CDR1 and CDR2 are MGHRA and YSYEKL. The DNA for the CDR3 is TGCGCCAGCAGCCAGGGACCGAACACCGGGGAGCTGTTTTTT. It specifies CASSQGPNTGELFF.

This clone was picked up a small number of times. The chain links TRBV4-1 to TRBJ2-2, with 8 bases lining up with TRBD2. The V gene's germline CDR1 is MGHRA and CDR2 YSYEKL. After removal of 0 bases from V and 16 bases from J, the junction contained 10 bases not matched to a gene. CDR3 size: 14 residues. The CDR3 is CASSQDWSSGVKFF. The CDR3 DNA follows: TGCGCCAGCAGCCAAGATTGGAGTAGCGGGGTGAAGTTTTTT.

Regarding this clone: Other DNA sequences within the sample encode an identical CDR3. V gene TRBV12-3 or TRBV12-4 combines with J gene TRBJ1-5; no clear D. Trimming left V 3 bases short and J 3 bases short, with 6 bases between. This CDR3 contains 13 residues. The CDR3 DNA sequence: TGTGCCAGCAGTTTGGTGGACAATCAGCCCCAGCATTTT. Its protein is CASSLVDNQPQHF.

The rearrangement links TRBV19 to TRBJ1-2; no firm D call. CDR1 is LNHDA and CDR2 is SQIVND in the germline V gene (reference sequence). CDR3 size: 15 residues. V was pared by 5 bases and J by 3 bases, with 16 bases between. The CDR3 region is CASSPASAQHYGYTF. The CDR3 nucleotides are TGTGCCAGTAGTCCCGCTTCAGCCCAACACTATGGCTACACCTTC.

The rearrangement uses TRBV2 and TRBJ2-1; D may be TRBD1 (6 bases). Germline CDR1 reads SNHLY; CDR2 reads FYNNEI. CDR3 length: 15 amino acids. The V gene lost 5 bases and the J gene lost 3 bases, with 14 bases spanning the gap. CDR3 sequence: CASSPERGGYNEQFF. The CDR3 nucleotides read TGTGCCAGCAGTCCAGAGAGAGGGGGCTACAATGAGCAGTTCTTC.

CDR3 sequence reads: CASSPEGPGYEQYF. CDR3 bases: TGTGCCAGCAGCCCGGAAGGTCCGGGCTACGAGCAGTACTTC. The chain combines TRBV11-2 with TRBJ2-7; D is uncertain. Germline V gives CDR1 SGHAT, CDR2 FQNNGV. This CDR3 is built from 14 residues. V lost 5 bases and J 3 bases, leaving 14 bases between the germline ends.

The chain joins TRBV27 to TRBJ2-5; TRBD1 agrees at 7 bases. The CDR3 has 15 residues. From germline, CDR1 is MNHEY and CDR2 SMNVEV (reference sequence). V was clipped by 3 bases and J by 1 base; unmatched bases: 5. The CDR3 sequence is CASSFRRDSQETQYF. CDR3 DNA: TGTGCCAGCAGTTTCCGCCGGGACAGCCAAGAGACCCAGTACTTC.

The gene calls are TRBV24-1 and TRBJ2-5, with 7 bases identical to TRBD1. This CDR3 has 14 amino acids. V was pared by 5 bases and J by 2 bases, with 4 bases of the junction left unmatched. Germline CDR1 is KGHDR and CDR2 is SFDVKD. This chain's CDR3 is CATSVTGSQETQYF. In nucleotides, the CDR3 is TGTGCCACCAGTGTGACAGGGAGTCAAGAGACCCAGTACTTC.